This entry lists 6 T cell receptor beta chains sequenced from one sample in a study of blood T cell repertoires in COVID-19. TCRdb keeps only in-frame clones here, not all; method: immunoSEQ multiplex PCR. The repertoire holds 250,000 to 350,000 clones, with approximately 91% as singletons. The sample was peripheral blood. The receptors here all came from a woman aged 55 to 70 with acute or convalescent COVID-19.

This chain links TRBV28 with TRBJ1-3; tentatively, D is TRBD1 (5 bases). The CDR3 runs 15 residues. Germline CDR1 MDHEN, CDR2 SYDVKM. V shed 6 bases and J shed 3 bases, with 15 bases lying between them. CDR3 loop: CASRGPGGFGNTIYF. The DNA for the CDR3 is TGTGCCAGCAGGGGCCCGGGGGGGTTTGGAAACACCATATATTTT.

V usage is TRBV19 and J usage is TRBJ1-5; TRBD1 matches 7 bases. The V gene end was trimmed by 6 bases and the J gene end by 3 bases; junction bases not matched to a gene: 5. The CDR3 length is 14 residues. CDR1 LNHDA and CDR2 SQIVND come from the germline V gene (reference sequence). The CDR3 region is CASRTTGDNQPQHF. CDR3 nucleotide sequence: TGTGCCAGTAGGACCACAGGGGACAATCAGCCCCAGCATTTT.

J is TRBJ2-3 and V is TRBV5-1; TRBD2 might be the D (7 bases). V lost 5 bases to trimming and J lost 0 bases, with 13 bases between them. The CDR3 sequence is 15 residues long. Per the germline V gene, CDR1 is SGHRS and CDR2 is YFSETQ. The CDR3 protein is CASRGRGSSTDTQYF. CDR3 bases: TGCGCCAGCAGGGGGAGGGGGAGTAGCACAGATACGCAGTATTTT.

This sequence joins TRBV21-1 and TRBJ1-5. TRBV21-1 is termed a pseudogene. The CDR3 sequence is 16 residues long. This chain's CDR3 is CASSKELLGGKQPQHF. The CDR3 bases are TGTGCCAGCAGCAAAGAGTTGCTGGGAGGGAAACAGCCCCAGCATTTT.

The chain couples TRBV6-2 or TRBV6-3 to TRBJ1-5; D is unclear. CDR3 length: 11 amino acids. V lost 5 bases to trimming and J lost 9 bases, with 8 bases between them. Germline V lookup: CDR1 MNHEY, CDR2 SVGEGT. The CDR3: CASSTYPPQHF. CDR3 in DNA: TGTGCCAGCAGTACCTATCCGCCCCAGCATTTT.

The rearrangement joins TRBV15 to TRBJ2-2; D unclear. V was pared by 0 bases and J by 10 bases, with 3 bases between. Germline CDR1 is LNHNV and CDR2 is YYDKDF (reference sequence). This CDR3 spans 11 amino acids. The CDR3: CATSRDLELFF. The CDR3 bases are TGTGCCACCAGCAGAGATCTGGAGCTGTTTTTT.